In its sample, the clone carrying this TCR beta chain was seen many times. The antigen remains unidentified. Before being chosen for sequencing, patients had shown CD8+CD57+ cell expansion by flow cytometry. This entry comes from a study of CD8+CD57+ T cells in acquired aplastic anemia. The overall study: Mean DNA quantity obtained from sorted CD4+ and CD8+ cells was around 3.2 ug. Study observations and caveats: The study identified under 30 CD8+ CDR3 sequences shared by patients and controls. With respect to CD8+ Simpson's diversity, patients and controls did not differ significantly.

V was cut by 0 bases and J by 7 bases, with 7 bases left in between. CDR3 length equals 13 residues. Germline CDR1 is SGHNT and CDR2 is YENEEA. The TCR beta profiling, which covered VDJ combination and CDR3 sequence, was carried out using genomic DNA as the template. TCRdb independently ran MiXCR on the reads; one entry per CDR3 protein. The repertoire holds more than 150,000 distinct CDR3 sequences, with around 50% as singletons. Sequencing was done on a sample of sorted CD4+, CD8+, or CD8+CD57+ T cells (not recorded which) from PBMCs. The chain employs TRBV11-3 and TRBJ2-1; maybe TRBD2 (6 bases). The sequence was collected from a human donor with aplastic anemia. This chain's CDR3 is CASSLDGGNEQFF. The DNA for the CDR3 is TGTGCCAGCAGCTTAGACGGAGGGAATGAGCAGTTCTTC. Drawing the rest from reference TRBV11-3 and TRBJ2-1, the complete variable domain is EAGVVQSPRYKIIEKKQPVAFWCNPISGHNTLYWYLQNLGQGPELLIRYENEEAVDDSQLPKDRFSAERLKGVDSTLKIQPAELGDSAVYLCASSLDGGNEQFFGPGTRLTVL.